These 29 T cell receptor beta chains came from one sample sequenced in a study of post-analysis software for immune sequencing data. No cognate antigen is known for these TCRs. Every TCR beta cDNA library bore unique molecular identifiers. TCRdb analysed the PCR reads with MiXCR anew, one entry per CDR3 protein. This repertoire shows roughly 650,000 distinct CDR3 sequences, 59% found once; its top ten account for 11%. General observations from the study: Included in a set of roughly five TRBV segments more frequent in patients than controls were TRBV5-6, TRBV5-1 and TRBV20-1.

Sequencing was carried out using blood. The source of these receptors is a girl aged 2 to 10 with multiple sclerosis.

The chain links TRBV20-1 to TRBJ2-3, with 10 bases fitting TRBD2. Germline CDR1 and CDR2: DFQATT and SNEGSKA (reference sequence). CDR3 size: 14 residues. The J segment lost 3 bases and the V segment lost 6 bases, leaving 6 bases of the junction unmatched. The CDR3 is CSALAGEVTDTQYF. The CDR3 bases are TGCAGTGCCCTAGCGGGAGAGGTGACAGATACGCAGTATTTT.

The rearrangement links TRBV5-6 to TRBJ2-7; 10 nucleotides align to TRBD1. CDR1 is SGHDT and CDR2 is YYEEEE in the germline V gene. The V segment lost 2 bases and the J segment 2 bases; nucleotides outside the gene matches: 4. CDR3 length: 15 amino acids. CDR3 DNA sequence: TGTGCCAGCAGCTTCACCGGGACAGGGGCCTACGAGCAGTACTTC. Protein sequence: CASSFTGTGAYEQYF.

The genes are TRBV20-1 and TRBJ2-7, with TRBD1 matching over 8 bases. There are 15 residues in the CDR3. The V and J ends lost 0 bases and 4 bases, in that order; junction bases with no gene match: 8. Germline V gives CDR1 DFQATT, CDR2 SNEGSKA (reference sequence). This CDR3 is CSARDFGQGCYEQYF. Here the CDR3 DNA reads TGCAGTGCTAGAGATTTTGGACAGGGTTGTTACGAGCAGTACTTC.

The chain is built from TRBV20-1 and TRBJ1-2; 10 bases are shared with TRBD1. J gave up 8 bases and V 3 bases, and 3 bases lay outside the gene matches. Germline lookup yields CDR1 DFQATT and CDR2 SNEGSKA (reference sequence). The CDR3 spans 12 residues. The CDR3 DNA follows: TGCAGTGCTAGGGACAGGGGGAGCGGCTACACCTTC. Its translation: CSARDRGSGYTF.

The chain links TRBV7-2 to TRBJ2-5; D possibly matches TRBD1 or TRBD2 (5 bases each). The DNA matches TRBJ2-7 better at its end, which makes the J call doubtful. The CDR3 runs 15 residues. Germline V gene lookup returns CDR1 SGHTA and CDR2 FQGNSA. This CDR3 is CASSLGLGPRYEQYF. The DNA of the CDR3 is TGTGCCAGCAGCTTGGGGCTGGGACCCCGCTACGAGCAGTACTTC.

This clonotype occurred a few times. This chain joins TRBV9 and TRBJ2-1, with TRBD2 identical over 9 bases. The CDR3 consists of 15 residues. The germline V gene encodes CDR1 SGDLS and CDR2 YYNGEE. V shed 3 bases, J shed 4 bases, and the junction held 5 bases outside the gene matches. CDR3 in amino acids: CASSESSGTYNEQFF. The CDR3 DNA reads TGTGCCAGCAGCGAGTCTAGCGGGACTTACAATGAGCAGTTCTTC.

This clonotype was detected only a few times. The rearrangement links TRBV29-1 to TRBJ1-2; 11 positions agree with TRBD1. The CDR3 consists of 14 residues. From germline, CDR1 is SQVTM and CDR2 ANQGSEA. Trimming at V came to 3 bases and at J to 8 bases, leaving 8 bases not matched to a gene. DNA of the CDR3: TGCAGCGTTGATAGGACAGGGGGCTTTGGAGGCTACACCTTC. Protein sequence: CSVDRTGGFGGYTF.

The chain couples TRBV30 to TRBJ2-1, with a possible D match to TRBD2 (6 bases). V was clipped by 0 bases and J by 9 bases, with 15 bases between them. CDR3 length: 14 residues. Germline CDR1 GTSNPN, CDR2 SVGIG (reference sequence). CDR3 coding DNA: TGTGCCTGGAGTGTGAGGCGGGGAACGAGTGAGCAGTTCTTC. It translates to CAWSVRRGTSEQFF.

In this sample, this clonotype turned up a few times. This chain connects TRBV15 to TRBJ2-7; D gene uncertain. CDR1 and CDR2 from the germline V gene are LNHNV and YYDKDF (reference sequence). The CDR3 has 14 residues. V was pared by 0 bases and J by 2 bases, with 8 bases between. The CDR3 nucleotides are TGTGCCACCAGCAGAGATCGGGCAGCCTACGAGCAGTACTTC. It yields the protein CATSRDRAAYEQYF.

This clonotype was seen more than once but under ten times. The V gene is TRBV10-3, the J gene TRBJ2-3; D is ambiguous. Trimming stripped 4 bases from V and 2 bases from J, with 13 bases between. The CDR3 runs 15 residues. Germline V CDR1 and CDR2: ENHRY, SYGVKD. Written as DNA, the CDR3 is TGTGCCATCAGTGTGGACGAGATGAACACAGATACGCAGTATTTT. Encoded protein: CAISVDEMNTDTQYF.

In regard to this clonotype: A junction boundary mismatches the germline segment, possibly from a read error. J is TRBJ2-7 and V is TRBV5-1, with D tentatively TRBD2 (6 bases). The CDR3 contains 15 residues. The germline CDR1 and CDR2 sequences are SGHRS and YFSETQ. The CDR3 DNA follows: TGCACCAGCGGCCGCCCAGGAGGGGACCAAAGGGAGCAGTACTTC. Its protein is CTSGRPGGDQREQYF.

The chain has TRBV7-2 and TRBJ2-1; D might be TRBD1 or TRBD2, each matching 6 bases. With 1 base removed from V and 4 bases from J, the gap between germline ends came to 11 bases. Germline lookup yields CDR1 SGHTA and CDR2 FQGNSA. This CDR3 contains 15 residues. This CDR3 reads CASSLDTGRYNEQFF. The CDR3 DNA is TGTGCCAGCAGCTTAGACACAGGGAGGTACAATGAGCAGTTCTTC.

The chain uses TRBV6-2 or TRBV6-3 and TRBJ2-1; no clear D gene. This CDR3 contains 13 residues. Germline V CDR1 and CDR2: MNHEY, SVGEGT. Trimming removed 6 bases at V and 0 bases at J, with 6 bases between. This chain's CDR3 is CASRFSSYNEQFF. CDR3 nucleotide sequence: TGTGCCAGCAGGTTCAGCTCCTACAATGAGCAGTTCTTC.

This CDR3 reads CASSDARTDTQYF. CDR3 coding DNA: TGTGCCAGCAGTGATGCCCGCACAGATACGCAGTATTTT. This sequence joins TRBV25-1 and TRBJ2-3; D gene unclear. Germline CDR1 reads MGHDK; CDR2 reads SYGVNS. This CDR3 has 13 residues. The ends were cut back, 3 bases at V and 1 base at J, with 5 bases in the middle.

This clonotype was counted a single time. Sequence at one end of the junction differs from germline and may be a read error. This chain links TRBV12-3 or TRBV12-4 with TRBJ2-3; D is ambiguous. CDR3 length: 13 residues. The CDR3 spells CASSLTSADAQYF. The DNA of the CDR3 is TGTGCCAGCAGTTTAACTTCGGCAGATGCGCAGTATTTT.

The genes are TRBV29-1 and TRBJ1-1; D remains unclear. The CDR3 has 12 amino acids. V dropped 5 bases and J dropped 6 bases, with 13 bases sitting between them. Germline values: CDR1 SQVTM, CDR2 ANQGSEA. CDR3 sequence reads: CSVTGSRPEAFF. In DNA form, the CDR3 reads TGCAGCGTTACCGGATCTCGCCCTGAAGCTTTCTTT.

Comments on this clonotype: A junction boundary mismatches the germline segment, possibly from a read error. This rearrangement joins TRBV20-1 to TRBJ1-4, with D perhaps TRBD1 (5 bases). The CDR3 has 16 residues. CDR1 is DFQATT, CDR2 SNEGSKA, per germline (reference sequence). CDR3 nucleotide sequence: TGCAGTGCTAGACCCTTACCAGGCTCCCAGGGTGGAAAACGGTTTTTT. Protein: CSARPLPGSQGGKRFF.

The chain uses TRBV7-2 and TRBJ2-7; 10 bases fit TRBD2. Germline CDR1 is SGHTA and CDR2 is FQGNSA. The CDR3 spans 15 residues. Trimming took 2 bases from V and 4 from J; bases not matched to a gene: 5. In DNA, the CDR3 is TGTGCCAGCAGCTTAAGGGAAGCGGGGGGGTACGAGCAGTACTTC. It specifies CASSLREAGGYEQYF.

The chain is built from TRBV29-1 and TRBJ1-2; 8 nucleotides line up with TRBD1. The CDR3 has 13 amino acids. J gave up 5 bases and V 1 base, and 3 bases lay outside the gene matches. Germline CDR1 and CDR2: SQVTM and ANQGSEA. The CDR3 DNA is TGCAGCGTTGAAGTTACAGGGGGGTATGGCTACACCTTC. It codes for CSVEVTGGYGYTF. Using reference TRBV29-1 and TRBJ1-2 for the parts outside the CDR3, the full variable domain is SAVISQKPSRDICQRGTSLTIQCQVDSQVTMMFWYRQQPGQSLTLIATANQGSEATYESGFVIDKFPISRPNLTFSTLTVSNMSPEDSSIYLCSVEVTGGYGYTFGSGTRLTVV.

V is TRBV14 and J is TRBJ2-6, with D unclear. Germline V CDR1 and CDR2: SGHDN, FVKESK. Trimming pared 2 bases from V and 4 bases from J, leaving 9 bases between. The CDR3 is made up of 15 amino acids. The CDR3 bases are TGTGCCAGCAGCCAAAGTATGGCCGGGGCCAACGTCCTGACTTTC. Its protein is CASSQSMAGANVLTF. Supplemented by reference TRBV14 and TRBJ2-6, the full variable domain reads EAGVTQFPSHSVIEKGQTVTLRCDPISGHDNLYWYRRVMGKEIKFLLHFVKESKQDESGMPNNRFLAERTGGTYSTLKVQPAELEDSGVYFCASSQSMAGANVLTFGAGSRLTVL.

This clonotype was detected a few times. CDR3 loop: CASSLGYGDQFF. As DNA, the CDR3 is TGTGCCAGCAGCTTAGGGTACGGAGACCAGTTCTTC. The V and J genes are TRBV11-2 and TRBJ2-1; the D is unclear. Germline values: CDR1 SGHAT, CDR2 FQNNGV. This CDR3 is built from 12 residues. The V end was cut by 1 base, the J end by 13 bases, with 11 bases between. Looking up the rest from reference TRBV11-2 and TRBJ2-1 gives the full variable domain: EAGVAQSPRYKIIEKRQSVAFWCNPISGHATLYWYQQILGQGPKLLIQFQNNGVVDDSQLPKDRFSAERLKGVDSTLKIQPAKLEDSAVYLCASSLGYGDQFFGPGTRLTVL.

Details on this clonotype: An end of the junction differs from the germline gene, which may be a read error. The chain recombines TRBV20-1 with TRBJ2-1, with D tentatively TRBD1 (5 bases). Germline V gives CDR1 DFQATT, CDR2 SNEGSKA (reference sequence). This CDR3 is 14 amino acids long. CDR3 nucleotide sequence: TGCGGTGCTAGAGATTTACAGGCCGGTGTTGAGCAGTTCTTC. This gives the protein CGARDLQAGVEQFF.

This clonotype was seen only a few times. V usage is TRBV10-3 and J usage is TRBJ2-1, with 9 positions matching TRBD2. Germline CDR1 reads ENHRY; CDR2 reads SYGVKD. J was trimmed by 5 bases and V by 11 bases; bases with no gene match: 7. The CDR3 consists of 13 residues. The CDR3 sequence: CASVASGDNEQFF. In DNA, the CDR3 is TGTGCCTCCGTGGCTAGCGGGGACAATGAGCAGTTCTTC.

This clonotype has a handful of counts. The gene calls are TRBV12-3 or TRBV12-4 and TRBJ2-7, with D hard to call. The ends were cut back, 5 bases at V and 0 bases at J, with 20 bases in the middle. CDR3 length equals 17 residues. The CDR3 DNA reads TGTGCCAGCAGTAAGGACGCAGGACGAACCTTCTCCTACGAGCAGTACTTC. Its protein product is CASSKDAGRTFSYEQYF.

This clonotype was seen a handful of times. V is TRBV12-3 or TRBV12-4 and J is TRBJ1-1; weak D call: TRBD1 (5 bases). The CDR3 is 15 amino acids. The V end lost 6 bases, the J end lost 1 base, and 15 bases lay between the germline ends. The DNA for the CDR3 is TGTGCCAGCAGGCTACCAGGGACGGAGAACACTGAAGCTTTCTTT. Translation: CASRLPGTENTEAFF.

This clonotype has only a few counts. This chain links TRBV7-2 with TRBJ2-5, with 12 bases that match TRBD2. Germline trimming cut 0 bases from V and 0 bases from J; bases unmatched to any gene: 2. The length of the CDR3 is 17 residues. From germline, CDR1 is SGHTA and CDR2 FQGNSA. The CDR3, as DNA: TGTGCCAGCAGCTTAGCACTAGCGGGGGGCCACCAAGAGACCCAGTACTTC. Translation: CASSLALAGGHQETQYF.

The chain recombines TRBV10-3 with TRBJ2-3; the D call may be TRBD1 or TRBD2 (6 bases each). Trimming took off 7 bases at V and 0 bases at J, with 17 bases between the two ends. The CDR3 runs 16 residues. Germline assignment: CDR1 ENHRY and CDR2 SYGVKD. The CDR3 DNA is TGTGCCATCACTTCTTTGAGGGGGGTGAGCACAGATACGCAGTATTTT. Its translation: CAITSLRGVSTDTQYF.

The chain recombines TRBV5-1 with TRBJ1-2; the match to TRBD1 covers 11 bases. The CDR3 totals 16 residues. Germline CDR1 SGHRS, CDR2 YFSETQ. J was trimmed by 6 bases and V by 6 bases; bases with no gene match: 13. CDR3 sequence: CASNGQGAGDEDGYTF. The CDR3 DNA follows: TGCGCCAGCAATGGACAGGGGGCTGGGGATGAGGATGGCTACACCTTC.

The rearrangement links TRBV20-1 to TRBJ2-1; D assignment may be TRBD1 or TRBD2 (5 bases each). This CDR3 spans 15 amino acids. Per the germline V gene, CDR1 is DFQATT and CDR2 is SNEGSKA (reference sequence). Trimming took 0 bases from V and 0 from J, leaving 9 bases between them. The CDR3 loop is CSAREGVSSYNEQFF. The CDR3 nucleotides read TGCAGTGCTAGAGAGGGGGTTAGCTCCTACAATGAGCAGTTCTTC.